This record looks at one TCR beta chain sequence and its context. This entry comes from a study of blood T cell repertoires in COVID-19. Study summary: Italy, Spain and the United States were the sources of the convalescent and acute COVID-19 samples.

Methods used by the authors: The authors estimated nucleated cell counts from reference gene primer amplification. This table comes from immunoSEQ multiplex PCR, and its TCRdb copy is limited to in-frame clones, with some not included. The DNA gave D and trimming, while V, J and clone size come from that table. The sample comprises 75,000 to 90,000 clones, approximately 88% of which are singletons, and roughly 11% rests with the top ten. The source material was peripheral blood. The source of this sequence is a man of 80 years or more with acute or convalescent COVID-19.

CDR3 in amino acids: CAIRPLAGASYEQYF. The CDR3 bases are TGTGCCATCAGACCACTAGCGGGAGCCTCCTACGAGCAGTACTTC. The V gene is TRBV10-3, the J gene TRBJ2-7, with 11 bases lining up with TRBD2. Germline V gene data show CDR1 as ENHRY and CDR2 as SYGVKD. V was pared by 6 bases and J by 0 bases, with 4 bases of the junction left unmatched. CDR3 length: 15 amino acids.